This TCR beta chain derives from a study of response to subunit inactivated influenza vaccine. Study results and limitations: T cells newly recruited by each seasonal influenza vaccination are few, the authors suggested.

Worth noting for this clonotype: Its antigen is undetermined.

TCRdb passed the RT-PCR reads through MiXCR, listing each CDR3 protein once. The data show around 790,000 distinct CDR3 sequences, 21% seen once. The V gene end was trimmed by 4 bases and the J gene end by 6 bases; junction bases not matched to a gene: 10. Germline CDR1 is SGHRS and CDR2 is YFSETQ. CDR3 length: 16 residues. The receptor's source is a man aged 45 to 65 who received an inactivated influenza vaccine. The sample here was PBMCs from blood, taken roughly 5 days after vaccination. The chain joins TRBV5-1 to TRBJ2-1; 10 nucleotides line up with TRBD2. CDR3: CASSASGTSAFNEQFF. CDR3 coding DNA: TGCGCCAGCAGCGCGTCAGGGACTAGCGCATTCAATGAGCAGTTCTTC.